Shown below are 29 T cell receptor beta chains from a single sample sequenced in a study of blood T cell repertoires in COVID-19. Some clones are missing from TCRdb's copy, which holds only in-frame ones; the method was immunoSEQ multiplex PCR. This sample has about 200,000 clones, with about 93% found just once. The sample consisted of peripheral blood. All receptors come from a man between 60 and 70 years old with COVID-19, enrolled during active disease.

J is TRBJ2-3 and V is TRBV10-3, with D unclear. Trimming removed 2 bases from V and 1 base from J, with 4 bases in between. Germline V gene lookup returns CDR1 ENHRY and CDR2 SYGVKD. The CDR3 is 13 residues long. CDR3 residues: CAISEPRTDTQYF. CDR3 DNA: TGTGCCATCAGTGAGCCTCGCACAGATACGCAGTATTTT.

CDR3 nucleotides: TGTGCCAGTAGCCAGACCGGGACTCTCACAGATACGCAGTATTTT. Protein: CASSQTGTLTDTQYF. J is TRBJ2-3 and V is TRBV19; a possible D gene is TRBD2 (6 bases). The CDR3 runs to 15 residues. V was shortened by 6 bases and J by 2 bases, with 15 bases between the two germline ends. Germline CDR1 LNHDA, CDR2 SQIVND (reference sequence).

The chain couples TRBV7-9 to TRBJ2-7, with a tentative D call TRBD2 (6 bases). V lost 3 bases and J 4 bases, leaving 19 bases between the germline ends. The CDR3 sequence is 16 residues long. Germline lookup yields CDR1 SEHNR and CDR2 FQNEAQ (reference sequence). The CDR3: CASSLEVGGLKYEQYF. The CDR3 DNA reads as TGTGCCAGCAGCTTGGAAGTTGGGGGGTTGAAGTACGAGCAGTACTTC.

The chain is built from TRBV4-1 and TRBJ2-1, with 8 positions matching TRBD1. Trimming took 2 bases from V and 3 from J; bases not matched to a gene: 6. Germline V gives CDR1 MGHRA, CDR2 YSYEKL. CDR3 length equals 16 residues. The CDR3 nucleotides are TGCGCCAGCAGCCAAACACAGGGGGGATACTACAATGAGCAGTTCTTC. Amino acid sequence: CASSQTQGGYYNEQFF.

The CDR3 spells CASSRGRGGDILMNTEAFF. CDR3 DNA: TGTGCCAGCAGCCGAGGGAGGGGGGGCGACATTCTAATGAACACTGAAGCTTTCTTT. The chain joins TRBV2 to TRBJ1-1; D possibly corresponds to TRBD1 (6 bases). Germline V gene data show CDR1 as SNHLY and CDR2 as FYNNEI. V lost 6 bases, J lost 0 bases, and 26 bases lay in between. The CDR3 totals 19 residues.

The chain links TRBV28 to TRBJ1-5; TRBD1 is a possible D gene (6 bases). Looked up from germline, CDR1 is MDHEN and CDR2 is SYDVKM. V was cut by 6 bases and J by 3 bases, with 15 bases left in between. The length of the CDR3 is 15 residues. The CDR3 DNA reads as TGTGCCAGCAGATCGGCACAGGGTATCAATCAGCCCCAGCATTTT. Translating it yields CASRSAQGINQPQHF. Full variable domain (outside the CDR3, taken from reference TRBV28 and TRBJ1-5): DVKVTQSSRYLVKRTGEKVFLECVQDMDHENMFWYRQDPGLGLRLIYFSYDVKMKEKGDIPEGYSVSREKKERFSLILESASTNQTSMYLCASRSAQGINQPQHFGDGTRLSIL.

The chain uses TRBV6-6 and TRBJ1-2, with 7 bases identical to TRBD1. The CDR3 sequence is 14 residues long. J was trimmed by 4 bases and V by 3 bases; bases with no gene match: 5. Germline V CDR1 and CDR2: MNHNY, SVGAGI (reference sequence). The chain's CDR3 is CASSYSGGSYGYTF. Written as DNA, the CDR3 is TGTGCCAGCAGTTATTCAGGGGGATCCTATGGCTACACCTTC.

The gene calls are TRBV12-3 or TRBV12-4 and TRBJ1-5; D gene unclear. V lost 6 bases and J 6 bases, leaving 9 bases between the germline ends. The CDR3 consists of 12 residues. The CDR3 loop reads CASSVDIQPQHF. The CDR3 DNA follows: TGTGCCAGCAGCGTAGACATTCAGCCCCAGCATTTT.

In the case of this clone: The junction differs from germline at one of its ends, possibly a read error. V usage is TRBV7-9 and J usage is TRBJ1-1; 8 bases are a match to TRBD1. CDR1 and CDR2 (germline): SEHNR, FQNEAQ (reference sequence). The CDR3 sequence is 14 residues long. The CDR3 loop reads CASSLTGGRDLGNF. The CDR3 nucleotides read TGTGCCAGCAGCTTAACAGGGGGGAGGGACCTGGGCAACTTT.

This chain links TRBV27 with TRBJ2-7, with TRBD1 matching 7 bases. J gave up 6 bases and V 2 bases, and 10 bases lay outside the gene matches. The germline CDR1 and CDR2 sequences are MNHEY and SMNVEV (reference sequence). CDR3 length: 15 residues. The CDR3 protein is CASSLGTELFFEQYF. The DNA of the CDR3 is TGTGCCAGCAGTTTAGGGACAGAACTTTTCTTCGAGCAGTACTTC.

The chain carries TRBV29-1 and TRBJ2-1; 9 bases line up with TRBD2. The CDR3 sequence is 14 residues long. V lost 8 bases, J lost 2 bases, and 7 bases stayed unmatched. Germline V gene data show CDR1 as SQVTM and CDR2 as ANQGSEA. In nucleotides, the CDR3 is TGCAGCTTATTTAGCGGGAGAGCCTACAATGAGCAGTTCTTC. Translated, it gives CSLFSGRAYNEQFF.

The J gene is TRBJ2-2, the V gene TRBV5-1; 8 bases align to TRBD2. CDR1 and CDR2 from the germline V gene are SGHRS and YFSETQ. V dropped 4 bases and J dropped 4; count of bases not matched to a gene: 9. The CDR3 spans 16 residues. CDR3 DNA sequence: TGCGCCAGCAGCAGTAGCGGGGTTCCCAGCACCGGGGAGCTGTTTTTT. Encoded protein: CASSSSGVPSTGELFF.

The CDR3 protein is CASSQDRLGRAVVLTDTQYF. In DNA form, the CDR3 reads TGCGCCAGCAGCCAAGATCGGTTGGGCAGGGCGGTAGTTCTGACAGATACGCAGTATTTT. V is TRBV4-1 and J is TRBJ2-3, with D perhaps TRBD1 (5 bases). Between the trimmed V and J ends, which lost 0 bases and 3 bases, there was a span of 25 bases. The germline CDR1 and CDR2 sequences are MGHRA and YSYEKL. There are 20 residues in the CDR3.

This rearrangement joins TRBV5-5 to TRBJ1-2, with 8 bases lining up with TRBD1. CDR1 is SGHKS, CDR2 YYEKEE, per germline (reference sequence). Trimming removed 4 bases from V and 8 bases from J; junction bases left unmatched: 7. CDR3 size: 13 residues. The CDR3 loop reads CASSPTGAVGYTF. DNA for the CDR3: TGTGCCAGCAGCCCGACAGGGGCAGTAGGCTACACCTTC.

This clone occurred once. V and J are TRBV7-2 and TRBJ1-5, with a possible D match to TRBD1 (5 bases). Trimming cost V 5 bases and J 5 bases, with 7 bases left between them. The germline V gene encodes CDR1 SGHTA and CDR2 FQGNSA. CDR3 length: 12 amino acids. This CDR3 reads CASSGGDQPQHF. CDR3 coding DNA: TGTGCCAGCAGCGGGGGGGATCAGCCCCAGCATTTT.

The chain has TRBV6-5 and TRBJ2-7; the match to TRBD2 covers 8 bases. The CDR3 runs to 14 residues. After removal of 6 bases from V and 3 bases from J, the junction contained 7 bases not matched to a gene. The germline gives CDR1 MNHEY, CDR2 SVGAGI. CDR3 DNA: TGTGCCAGCAGCCCCGAGCGGGGGATCTACGAGCAGTACTTC. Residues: CASSPERGIYEQYF.

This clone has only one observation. CDR3 residues: CATSRDGRPGGGKLFF. For the CDR3, the DNA is TGTGCCACCAGCAGAGATGGTCGGCCCGGCGGGGGAAAACTGTTTTTT. The V and J genes are TRBV15 and TRBJ1-4, with D possibly TRBD1 on 5 matching bases. This CDR3 is built from 16 residues. V was pared by 0 bases and J by 10 bases, with 18 bases between. Looked up from germline, CDR1 is LNHNV and CDR2 is YYDKDF (reference sequence). The full variable domain, completed using reference TRBV15 and TRBJ1-4, is DAMVIQNPRYQVTQFGKPVTLSCSQTLNHNVMYWYQQKSSQAPKLLFHYYDKDFNNEADTPDNFQSRRPNTSFCFLDIRSPGLGDTAMYLCATSRDGRPGGGKLFFGSGTQLSVL.

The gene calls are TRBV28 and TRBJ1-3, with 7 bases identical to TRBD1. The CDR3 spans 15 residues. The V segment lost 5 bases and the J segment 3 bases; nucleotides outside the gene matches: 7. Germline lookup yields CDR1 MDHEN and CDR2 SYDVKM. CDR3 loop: CASSPVGTDGNTIYF. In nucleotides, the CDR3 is TGTGCCAGCAGTCCGGTCGGGACAGATGGAAACACCATATATTTT.

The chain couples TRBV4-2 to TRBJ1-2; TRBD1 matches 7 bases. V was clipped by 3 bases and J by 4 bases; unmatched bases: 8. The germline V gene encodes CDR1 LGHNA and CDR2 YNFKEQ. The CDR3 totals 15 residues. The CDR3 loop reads CASSHQQGPVYGYTF. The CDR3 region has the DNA TGTGCCAGCAGCCATCAACAGGGGCCGGTCTATGGCTACACCTTC.

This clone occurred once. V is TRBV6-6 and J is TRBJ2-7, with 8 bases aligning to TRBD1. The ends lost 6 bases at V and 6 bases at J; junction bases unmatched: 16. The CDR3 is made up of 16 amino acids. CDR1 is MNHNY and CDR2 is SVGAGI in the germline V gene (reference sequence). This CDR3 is CASSYGAGGASGEQYF. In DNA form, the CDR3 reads TGTGCCAGCAGCTACGGGGCAGGGGGCGCGTCGGGCGAGCAGTACTTC.

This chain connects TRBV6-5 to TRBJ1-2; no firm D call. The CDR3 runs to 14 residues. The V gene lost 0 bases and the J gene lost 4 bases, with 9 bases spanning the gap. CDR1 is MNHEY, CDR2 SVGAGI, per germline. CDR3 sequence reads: CASSYSATVYGYTF. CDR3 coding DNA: TGTGCCAGCAGTTACTCTGCTACAGTCTATGGCTACACCTTC.

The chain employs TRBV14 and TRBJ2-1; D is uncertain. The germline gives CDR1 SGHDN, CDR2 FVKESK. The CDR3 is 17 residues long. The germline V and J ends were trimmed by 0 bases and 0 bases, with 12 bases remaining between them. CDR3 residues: CASSQDALPSSYNEQFF. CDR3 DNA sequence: TGTGCCAGCAGCCAAGATGCACTACCGAGCTCCTACAATGAGCAGTTCTTC.

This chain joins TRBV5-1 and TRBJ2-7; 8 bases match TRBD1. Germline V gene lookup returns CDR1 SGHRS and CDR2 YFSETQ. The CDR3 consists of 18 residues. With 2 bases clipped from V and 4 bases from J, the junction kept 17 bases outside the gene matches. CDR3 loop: CASSFGMLPGGARYEQYF. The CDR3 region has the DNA TGCGCCAGCAGCTTTGGTATGCTCCCAGGGGGCGCAAGGTACGAGCAGTACTTC.

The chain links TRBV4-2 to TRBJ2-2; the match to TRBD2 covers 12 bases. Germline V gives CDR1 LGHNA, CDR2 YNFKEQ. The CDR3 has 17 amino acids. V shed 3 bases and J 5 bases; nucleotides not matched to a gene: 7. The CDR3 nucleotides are TGTGCCAGCAGCCACCGACTAGCGGGAGATCGGACCGGGGAGCTGTTTTTT. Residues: CASSHRLAGDRTGELFF.

The CDR3 DNA is TGTGCCAGCAGCCAAGCTAGCGGGGGGGACACCGGGGAGCTGTTTTTT. Translated, it gives CASSQASGGDTGELFF. The rearrangement uses TRBV4-2 and TRBJ2-2; 12 nucleotides align to TRBD2. The CDR3 consists of 16 residues. Per the germline V gene, CDR1 is LGHNA and CDR2 is YNFKEQ. V shed 1 base, J shed 3 bases, and the junction held 0 bases outside the gene matches.

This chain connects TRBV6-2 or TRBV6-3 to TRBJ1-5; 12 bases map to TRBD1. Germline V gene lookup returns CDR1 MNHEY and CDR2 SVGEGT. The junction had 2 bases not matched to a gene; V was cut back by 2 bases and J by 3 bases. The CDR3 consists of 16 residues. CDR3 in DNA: TGTGCCAGCAGTTACAGGGACAGGGGGCCCAATCAGCCCCAGCATTTT. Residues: CASSYRDRGPNQPQHF.

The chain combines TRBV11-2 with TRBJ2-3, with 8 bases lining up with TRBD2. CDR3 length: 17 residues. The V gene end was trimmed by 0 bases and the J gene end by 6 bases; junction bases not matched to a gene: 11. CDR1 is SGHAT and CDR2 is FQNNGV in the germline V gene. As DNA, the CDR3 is TGTGCCAGCAGCTTAGAGCCTGCGGGAGGTGTTTCGGATACGCAGTATTTT. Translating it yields CASSLEPAGGVSDTQYF.

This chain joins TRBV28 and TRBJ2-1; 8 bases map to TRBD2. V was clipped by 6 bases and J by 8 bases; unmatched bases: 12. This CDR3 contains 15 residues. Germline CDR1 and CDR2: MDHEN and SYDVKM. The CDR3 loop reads CASRGTSGRGDEQFF. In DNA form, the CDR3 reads TGTGCCAGCAGGGGTACCAGCGGGAGAGGCGATGAGCAGTTCTTC.

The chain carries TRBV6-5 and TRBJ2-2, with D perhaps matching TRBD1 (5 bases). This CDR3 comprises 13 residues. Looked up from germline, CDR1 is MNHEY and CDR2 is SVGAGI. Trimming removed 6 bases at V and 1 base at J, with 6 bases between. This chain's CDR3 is CASRQGNTGELFF. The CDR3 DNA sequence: TGTGCCAGCAGGCAGGGGAACACCGGGGAGCTGTTTTTT.